This T cell receptor (beta chain) came from a study of blood T cell repertoires in COVID-19. Per the original data handling: Researchers report that nucleated cell counts were estimated from reference gene primer amplification. Produced via immunoSEQ multiplex PCR; TCRdb's table is partial and in-frame only. The D gene and trimming were derived from the DNA, and the V and J assignments and clone size from that table. The table includes some 160,000 clones, approximately 84% detected once. This clone came up a few times. CDR3 length: 13 amino acids. Germline V gives CDR1 SQVTM, CDR2 ANQGSEA. Germline trimming cut 7 bases from V and 6 bases from J; bases unmatched to any gene: 7.

The receptor comes from a man in his 70s with active or convalescent COVID-19. Sequencing used peripheral blood. The chain employs TRBV29-1 and TRBJ1-2, with TRBD1 matching over 11 bases. The CDR3 coding sequence is TGCAGCGGCGGGACAGGGGGAAAACATGGCTACACCTTC. Encoded protein: CSGGTGGKHGYTF.